A single T cell receptor beta chain is shown here with its context. Its cognate antigen is unknown. CDR3 length: 12 residues. The germline gives CDR1 MNHEY, CDR2 SMNVEV (reference sequence). V was shortened by 4 bases and J by 4 bases, with 7 bases between the two germline ends. The data stem from a study of OX40 agonist ivuxolimab in advanced cancers. Study at large: Patients undergoing dose escalation presented with hepatocellular carcinoma, melanoma, renal cell or head and neck cancer. It was permissible to have had prior anti-PD-1, anti-PD-L1 or anti-CTLA-4 therapy, and approximately 38% had some.

Assay used: immunoSEQ multiplex PCR; TCRdb lists only in-frame clones, some missing. Among about 76,000 clones listed, about 80% were seen once. Study-wide results and limits: Relative to CD4+ cells, CD8+ T cells on average had more expanded clones.

The rearrangement links TRBV27 to TRBJ1-1; D gene ambiguous. This sequence originates from an adult with an advanced solid tumor such as melanoma, head and neck, liver or kidney cancer. Sequencing used CD4+ or CD8+ T cells sorted from blood, obtained in a trial of the OX40 agonist ivuxolimab. DNA of the CDR3: TGTGCCAGCAGTTCTCGATTCACTGAAGCTTTCTTT. This encodes CASSSRFTEAFF.